The TCR beta chain described here comes from a study of cytomegalovirus exposure and HLA in healthy donors listed by TCRdb under 2017. For the study in its entirety: In an earlier analysis of 587 of the donors, around 300 Gb of sequence data and 117 million unique TCR beta sequences from about 179 million T cells were reported. Approximately 310 gigabases of sequencing data and 70 million to 100 million unique TCR sequences were included in an early release covering several hundred HLA-typed donors. Of the 300 to 500 genotyped donors, less than 85% were placed in the genetic ancestry cluster associated with self-reported Caucasian donors. The study aimed to test whether cataloging public T cell receptors could reveal signatures of past pathogen exposure. The T cell repertoires of under 700 subjects were profiled by immunosequencing and related to cytomegalovirus serostatus. Besides the first cohort of about 730 subjects, a separate validation cohort made up of 120 or so different subjects was used. To predict cytomegalovirus infection status, the study brought together high-throughput TCR immunosequencing, statistical association of individual TCRs with disease status, and machine learning. A later analysis re-examined previously published TCR beta repertoires from around 670 donors and added high-resolution HLA genotyping to investigate patterns of TCR occurrence. In the later analysis, no new phenotypic data were used to find candidate immune exposures; instead, reliance was placed on TCR beta sequences and their occurrence across donors. In an earlier analysis of over 550 of the donors, high-throughput TCR beta sequencing was used to judge whether each TCR beta V gene segment behaved as functional or pseudogenic. Donor age, sex, ethnicity and CMV serostatus were collected together with the repertoire data. Genome-wide SNP genotypes for about 55% of the roughly 670 donors were used in a later genetic analysis, which treated that subset as a discovery cohort. All discovery cohort repertoires had been generated using a single sequencing platform. Both class I and class II loci were covered by HLA typing, at four-digit resolution. The number of typed donors differed by locus: roughly 629-640 for A, B, C, DRB1 and DQB1; approximately 520 for DQA1; over 600 for DPA1; and around 490 for DPB1. Roughly five DR-DQ haplotypes were handled as single units for association and clustering, since linkage in the cohort was strong. Across under 500 genotyped donors of the cohort, an average of about 240,000 unique TCR beta nucleotide sequences per donor were sequenced, and 15% to 20% of those sequences were non-productive. What the study reported, not specific to this receptor: The cohort was sequenced for TCR beta chains only, and without alpha or paired-chain data the features that could be detected were limited. The 87-base-pair reads could not distinguish some IMGT-functional V segments, including TRBV6-2 and TRBV6-3, so those segments were excluded. In a later analysis, HLA-associated TCR beta chains were found to be more clonally expanded and to have lower generation probabilities than equally common non-associated chains. In a later analysis, TCR association rates were found to vary across HLA loci, with the most associated TCRs seen for DRB1 alleles and the fewest for HLA-C alleles. An association between a missense DCLRE1C variant and V-gene and J-gene trimming of TCR beta chains was found in a later genetic analysis and replicated in an independent cohort. The earlier analysis of approximately 590 of the donors excluded about 16 rarely observed V segments, including chromosome 9 orphons, because counts were too low. Most TCR sequences were observed very rarely across donors, whereas some public TCRs were present in many individuals. A few of the identified cytomegalovirus-associated TCR beta chains were confirmed in vitro to be specific for cytomegalovirus antigens. The presence/absence analyses assumed that sequencing depth was roughly uniform across donors, and that assumption may not be true. A further reported finding was that TCR beta sequences accurately predicted the HLA-A and HLA-B alleles for most subjects in the first cohort. In a later analysis, around 15,000 TCR beta sequences were associated with specific HLA alleles at a false discovery rate of 0.05. Because HLA typing was unavailable for some donors at each locus, only the typed subset was used in association tests. The sequencing pipeline was judged likely to have produced a cluster of highly shared sequence variants as a technical artifact. When HLA alleles, especially DR and DQ, strongly co-occurred, TCR associations were difficult to assign to individual alleles. According to a later genetic analysis, donors in an Asian-associated ancestry cluster had fewer N-insertions in productive TCRs than the roughly 660-donor mean. A later analysis found that most CMV-associated TCR beta chains appeared HLA-restricted, with HLA associations seemingly driven largely by CMV exposure. It was suggested by the authors that the approach could potentially be generalized to other disease states and immunological phenotypes. In a later analysis, several top co-occurrence clusters were reported to appear linked to parvovirus B19, influenza, CMV and Epstein-Barr virus. Immune exposure information for the cohort was limited to CMV serostatus. In the study, approximately 160 TCR beta chains were listed as associated with cytomegalovirus. The classifier was reported to diagnose cytomegalovirus status with high specificity and sensitivity in both the original and validation cohorts. In an earlier analysis of fewer than 700 of the donors, most TCR beta V segments appeared in productive rearrangements about 90% or about 30% of the time, broadly matching IMGT annotations. Correlated functional status among segregating V segments might reflect linkage disequilibrium, but an unknown experimental factor could not be ruled out.

The cohort consisted of 670 or so healthy bone marrow donors. Cohort members were all nominally healthy when sampled, although unrecorded immune exposures were likely present. The donor tested CMV seropositive, placing the donor among the 289 seropositive members of the cohort. Every donor gave a peripheral blood sample, and the peripheral blood mononuclear cells from that sample were used for TCR beta sequencing. Genomic DNA was extracted from the blood cell samples with the Qiagen DNeasy Blood Extraction Kit. From the cysteine through the phenylalanine, the CDR3 covers 16 amino acids. Of the read, only the CDR3 DNA is kept; its 48 bases are in frame from base 1. At the junction V is shortened by 2 bases and J by 6 bases; bases outside the gene matches: 8. The germline V gene (reference sequence) yields MNHNY for CDR1 and SVGAGI for CDR2. Library preparation was by the immunoSEQ multiplex PCR assay. For the multiplex PCR, a mixture combining 60 forward primers for TCR Vbeta segments and 13 reverse primers for TCR Jbeta segments was used. Amplification of the CDR3 region of rearranged TCR beta genes was performed with a multiplex PCR assay on genomic DNA. The amplified TCR beta libraries were sequenced on the Illumina HiSeq System as 87-base-pair reads. The study's processing was this. A later analysis tallied around 87 million unique TCR beta chains across the 610 or so repertoires, and approximately 11 million of those chains were shared by two or more donors. To remove PCR and sequencing errors, raw reads were error-corrected and collapsed into unique sequences using a nearest-neighbor algorithm that merged closely related sequences. V, D and J gene segments were assigned by aligning CDR3 sequences to IMGT reference sequences. For a sequence to be retained, a match of at least six nucleotides to both a V gene segment and a J gene segment was required. Rearrangements were called productive when the CDR3 lacked stop codons and stayed in frame with V and J; all others were non-productive. Following IMGT convention, CDR3 was defined as the stretch from the second conserved V-encoded cysteine to the conserved J-encoded phenylalanine. The earlier analysis of about 570 of the donors excluded any sequence lacking an unambiguous match to a single V gene segment. In an earlier analysis of more than 500 of the donors, a V segment was called functional when productive rearrangements were above 56.7%, and segregating when the standard deviation between donors exceeded 5%. A statistical classification framework was built to diagnose cytomegalovirus status from the catalog of TCR beta chain sequences. In a later analysis, V and J genes were assigned by comparing TCR nucleotide sequences against IMGT/GENE-DB human TR gene sequences. The TCRdist pipeline was used in a later analysis to assign CDR3 sequences and most-parsimonious VDJ recombination scenarios. In a later analysis, each TCR beta chain was defined by its CDR3 amino acid sequence together with its V-gene family, and reads lacking a unique V-gene family were excluded. As a way to deal with suspected cross-contamination and a sequencing artifact, a later analysis dropped nearly 600 nucleotide sequences that were highly shared and had low generation probability. In a later analysis, a clonal expansion index was calculated for each public chain from normalized within-repertoire ranks of inferred template counts. Generation probabilities in a later analysis came from a VDJ recombination model fitted to out-of-frame rearrangements, and those results were checked against IGoR. In a later analysis, TCR-TCR, TCR-HLA and TCR-CMV co-occurrence was scored with hypergeometric tests, and a repertoire-size bias correction was applied to TCR pairs. To estimate false discovery rates, a later analysis permuted the HLA or CMV assignments 20 times. In a later analysis, co-occurring TCRs were grouped using DBSCAN, and TCRdist sequence similarity was added for clustering within HLA-allele-positive subsets. Repertoires with fewer than 30,000 or more than 120,000 public chains were left out of co-occurrence clustering, as were five repertoires with anomalous nucleotide sharing. TCRdb retrieved this table from immuneACCESS and kept in-frame rearrangements only. Not all clones are present; in checked studies, unresolved V genes account for under half, and no reason is known for the remainder. The DNA gave D and trimming, while V, J and clone size come from that table. The sample table records about 300,000 clones; 86% of these occur just once. The ten largest make up around 4% of the sample.

In this sample, this clone turned up a few times. Its cognate antigen has yet to be identified. No quality values exist for individual bases; no much larger clone is one base distant. The V gene is TRBV6-6 and the J gene is TRBJ2-2; TRBD1 aligns with 8 central bases. This clonotype originated in a middle-aged man in good health and CMV-seropositive. Sequencing was carried out using PBMCs. The base sequence is TGTGCCAGCAGTTACCCAGGACAGGGCAGCGCCGGGGAGCTGTTTTTT. It translates to CASSYPGQGSAGELFF.